A single sample gave rise to the 25 T cell receptor beta chains below, sequenced in a study of T cell responses to AZD1222 COVID-19 vaccine. Some clones are missing from TCRdb's copy, which holds only in-frame ones; the method was immunoSEQ multiplex PCR. Of more than 85,000 clones listed, about 88% are singletons. The specimen comprised peripheral blood, sampled on day 0 of AZD1222 vaccination. Source of these receptors: an adult in good health.

The J gene is TRBJ2-2, the V gene TRBV5-1; D possibly matches TRBD1 or TRBD2 (6 bases each). Trimming left V 6 bases short and J 5 bases short, with 17 bases between. The CDR3 has 15 amino acids. Germline V lookup: CDR1 SGHRS, CDR2 YFSETQ. CDR3 amino acids: CASMEGVMGTGELFF. DNA for the CDR3: TGCGCCAGCATGGAGGGGGTGATGGGGACCGGGGAGCTGTTTTTT.

A single count supports this clone. V gene TRBV30 combines with J gene TRBJ1-2; no clear D. The CDR3 contains 12 residues. V was trimmed by 7 bases and J by 4 bases, leaving 13 bases between them. Germline CDR1 GTSNPN, CDR2 SVGIG (reference sequence). The CDR3 DNA follows: TGTGCCTCCCCTCTTTCCCGCTATGGCTACACCTTC. Translation gives CASPLSRYGYTF.

On this clone: Other DNA sequences in this specimen translate into the identical CDR3. This chain joins TRBV19 and TRBJ1-1; D not certain. The V end lost 3 bases, the J end lost 0 bases, and 5 bases lay between the germline ends. From germline, CDR1 is LNHDA and CDR2 SQIVND (reference sequence). This CDR3 spans 13 amino acids. Written as DNA, the CDR3 is TGTGCCAGTAGTATCTCATTGAACACTGAAGCTTTCTTT. It is translated as CASSISLNTEAFF.

The chain is built from TRBV9 and TRBJ1-1; D is perhaps TRBD1 (5 bases). Between the trimmed V and J ends, which lost 4 bases and 4 bases, there was a span of 11 bases. Germline V gives CDR1 SGDLS, CDR2 YYNGEE. This CDR3 has 13 residues. This chain's CDR3 is CASSLSQGTEAFF. The CDR3 DNA reads as TGTGCCAGCAGCTTGAGTCAGGGCACTGAAGCTTTCTTT.

The chain links TRBV27 to TRBJ2-1; D unresolved. Germline V gene sequence: CDR1 MNHEY, CDR2 SMNVEV (reference sequence). The CDR3 extends over 18 amino acids. Deletions cut 3 bases from V and 0 bases from J, with 18 bases between. CDR3 nucleotides: TGTGCCAGCAGTTTTTACCAGGACCGCCAGAGCTCCTACAATGAGCAGTTCTTC. Protein product: CASSFYQDRQSSYNEQFF.

The chain links TRBV7-3 to TRBJ2-7; 7 bases line up with TRBD2. Trimming took 0 bases from V and 2 from J; bases not matched to a gene: 4. There are 15 residues in the CDR3. CDR1 is SGHTA, CDR2 FQGTGA, per germline. Here the CDR3 reads CASSLTAGRTYEQYF. The CDR3 nucleotides read TGTGCCAGCAGCTTAACAGCGGGGCGAACCTACGAGCAGTACTTC.

The rearrangement uses TRBV5-5 and TRBJ1-6; D is ambiguous. The ends were cut back, 0 bases at V and 8 bases at J, with 9 bases in the middle. There are 14 residues in the CDR3. The germline V gene encodes CDR1 SGHKS and CDR2 YYEKEE (reference sequence). The CDR3 sequence is CASSLAGAYSPLHF. The CDR3 nucleotides read TGTGCCAGCAGCTTGGCCGGAGCCTATTCACCCCTCCACTTT.

This clone was seen once. The CDR3 DNA reads as TGTGCCAGCAGTCAGACAGGGCTGGGAGGTCAACTGTTTTTT. Amino acid sequence: CASSQTGLGGQLFF. V usage is TRBV28 and J usage is TRBJ1-4; TRBD1 agrees at 7 bases. This CDR3 is 14 amino acids long. V dropped 5 bases and J dropped 12; count of bases not matched to a gene: 12. Germline CDR1 MDHEN, CDR2 SYDVKM.

The rearrangement links TRBV5-1 to TRBJ1-1, with TRBD1 as a possible D gene (6 bases). Trimming shortened V by 0 bases and J by 8 bases, and 8 bases separated the two germline ends. Germline-derived CDR1 and CDR2 are SGHRS and YFSETQ. This CDR3 is 12 amino acids long. Written as DNA, the CDR3 is TGCGCCAGCAGCTTGGTTGGGACAGAAGCTTTCTTT. The encoded protein is CASSLVGTEAFF. Looking up the rest from reference TRBV5-1 and TRBJ1-1 gives the full variable domain: KAGVTQTPRYLIKTRGQQVTLSCSPISGHRSVSWYQQTPGQGLQFLFEYFSETQRNKGNFPGRFSGRQFSNSRSEMNVSTLELGDSALYLCASSLVGTEAFFGQGTRLTVV.

The chain employs TRBV10-3 and TRBJ2-5; 10 positions agree with TRBD2. This CDR3 is 16 amino acids long. Germline-derived CDR1 and CDR2 are ENHRY and SYGVKD. V lost 2 bases, J lost 1 base, and 4 bases stayed unmatched. The DNA of the CDR3 is TGTGCCATCAGTGAGATGGCTAGCGGGAGCCAAGAGACCCAGTACTTC. Its translation: CAISEMASGSQETQYF.

V usage is TRBV14 and J usage is TRBJ2-1, with 7 bases matching TRBD1. The germline CDR1 and CDR2 sequences are SGHDN and FVKESK. The trim removed 3 bases at V and 2 bases at J, leaving 4 bases unmatched. This CDR3 contains 15 residues. The CDR3 DNA reads as TGTGCCAGCAGCCAGCAGGGGGTTACCTACAATGAGCAGTTCTTC. Its protein product is CASSQQGVTYNEQFF. Combining the CDR3 with reference TRBV14 and TRBJ2-1 gives the whole variable domain EAGVTQFPSHSVIEKGQTVTLRCDPISGHDNLYWYRRVMGKEIKFLLHFVKESKQDESGMPNNRFLAERTGGTYSTLKVQPAELEDSGVYFCASSQQGVTYNEQFFGPGTRLTVL.

The genes are TRBV19 and TRBJ1-1; TRBD1 is a possible D gene (5 bases). V was pared by 5 bases and J by 4 bases, with 17 bases between. Per the germline V gene, CDR1 is LNHDA and CDR2 is SQIVND (reference sequence). This CDR3 is built from 15 residues. As DNA, the CDR3 is TGTGCCAGTAGTTTCAGGACATCTGGGCGCACTGAAGCTTTCTTT. Translation gives CASSFRTSGRTEAFF.

In DNA, the CDR3 is TGCGCCAGCAGCCTGGGACTAGCGGGGGCCTTCTCTGGGGCCAACGTCCTGACTTTC. Translated: CASSLGLAGAFSGANVLTF. The chain combines TRBV4-1 with TRBJ2-6; 14 positions agree with TRBD2. The CDR3 sequence is 19 residues long. Germline trimming cut 4 bases from V and 0 bases from J; bases unmatched to any gene: 5. The germline V gene encodes CDR1 MGHRA and CDR2 YSYEKL.

This clone was recorded a few times. This sample also contains other DNA sequences that code for the same CDR3. The chain has TRBV9 and TRBJ2-5; D is possibly TRBD1 or TRBD2 (5 bases each). Trimming removed 0 bases at V and 5 bases at J, with 5 bases between. From germline, CDR1 is SGDLS and CDR2 YYNGEE. The CDR3 contains 12 residues. The chain's CDR3 is CASSVGGETQYF. CDR3 nucleotide sequence: TGTGCCAGCAGCGTAGGGGGGGAGACCCAGTACTTC.

The rearrangement uses TRBV5-5 and TRBJ2-7; unclear D gene. Between the trimmed V and J ends, which lost 1 base and 3 bases, there was a span of 14 bases. The CDR3 has 15 amino acids. CDR1 is SGHKS and CDR2 is YYEKEE in the germline V gene (reference sequence). DNA of the CDR3: TGTGCCAGCAGCTTGTCGATCGAACTCATCTACGAGCAGTACTTC. Translated: CASSLSIELIYEQYF. Filled out from reference TRBV5-5 and TRBJ2-7, the complete variable domain reads DAGVTQSPTHLIKTRGQQVTLRCSPISGHKSVSWYQQVLGQGPQFIFQYYEKEERGRGNFPDRFSARQFPNYSSELNVNALLLGDSALYLCASSLSIELIYEQYFGPGTRLTVT.

V usage is TRBV27 and J usage is TRBJ1-5; perhaps TRBD1 as D (5 bases). The V gene lost 3 bases and the J gene lost 2 bases, with 14 bases spanning the gap. Germline assignment: CDR1 MNHEY and CDR2 SMNVEV (reference sequence). The CDR3 runs 16 residues. CDR3 sequence (DNA): TGTGCCAGCAGTTTCCTGACAGCGAGAGGCAATCAGCCCCAGCATTTT. As protein: CASSFLTARGNQPQHF.

This rearrangement joins TRBV5-1 to TRBJ2-3; a possible D gene is TRBD2 (6 bases). This CDR3 is built from 15 residues. CDR1 SGHRS and CDR2 YFSETQ come from the germline V gene. V was trimmed by 5 bases and J by 0 bases, leaving 13 bases between them. Here the CDR3 reads CASSRGLASTDTQYF. CDR3 nucleotides: TGCGCCAGCAGTCGGGGGTTAGCGAGCACAGATACGCAGTATTTT.

J is TRBJ2-3 and V is TRBV2; TRBD1 aligns across 8 bases. CDR1 SNHLY and CDR2 FYNNEI come from the germline V gene. The CDR3 is 15 amino acids. V dropped 6 bases and J dropped 4; count of bases not matched to a gene: 9. CDR3: CASSLDRGRADTQYF. For the CDR3, the DNA is TGTGCCAGCAGCCTAGACAGGGGAAGGGCAGATACGCAGTATTTT. The variable domain in full, with the rest retrieved from reference TRBV2 and TRBJ2-3, is EPEVTQTPSHQVTQMGQEVILRCVPISNHLYFYWYRQILGQKVEFLVSFYNNEISEKSEIFDDQFSVERPDGSNFTLKIRSTKLEDSAMYFCASSLDRGRADTQYFGPGTRLTVL.

The table lists this clone with a count of one. The V call is TRBV5-4, the J call TRBJ1-2; 7 bases fit TRBD1. The CDR3 is 18 residues long. Germline lookup yields CDR1 SGHNT and CDR2 YYREEE (reference sequence). V lost 0 bases and J lost 6; bases outside the gene matches: 17. The DNA for the CDR3 is TGTGCCAGCAGCTTGGGGAGCATTGGGTCGAGGGGGCGGAATGGCTACACCTTC. This encodes CASSLGSIGSRGRNGYTF.

V is TRBV5-1 and J is TRBJ1-6, with D unclear. The germline V and J ends were trimmed by 0 bases and 1 base, with 5 bases remaining between them. This CDR3 is 15 amino acids long. Germline loops: CDR1 SGHRS, CDR2 YFSETQ. DNA of the CDR3: TGCGCCAGCAGCTTGGCGGCGTCCTATAATTCACCCCTCCACTTT. Protein sequence: CASSLAASYNSPLHF.

The rearrangement uses TRBV9 and TRBJ2-2; D remains unclear. Germline-derived CDR1 and CDR2 are SGDLS and YYNGEE. V was shortened by 0 bases and J by 7 bases, with 10 bases between the two germline ends. The CDR3 length is 14 residues. The CDR3 protein is CASSVVGVGGELFF. CDR3 nucleotides: TGTGCCAGCAGCGTAGTTGGGGTGGGCGGGGAGCTGTTTTTT.

CDR3 nucleotide sequence: TGCGCCAGCAGCTTGCTCCCGACAGGGGTAAATGAAAAACTGTTTTTT. It specifies CASSLLPTGVNEKLFF. This sequence joins TRBV5-1 and TRBJ1-4; 8 nucleotides align to TRBD1. CDR1 is SGHRS and CDR2 is YFSETQ in the germline V gene. The V gene end was trimmed by 1 base and the J gene end by 5 bases; junction bases not matched to a gene: 7. The CDR3 is 16 residues long.

The chain recombines TRBV11-2 with TRBJ1-1; weak D call: TRBD1 (6 bases). The CDR3 is made up of 17 amino acids. Deletions cut 6 bases from V and 3 bases from J, with 23 bases between. Germline CDR1 and CDR2: SGHAT and FQNNGV. This chain's CDR3 is CASRGGRLSDDYTEAFF. The CDR3 region has the DNA TGTGCCAGCAGGGGGGGGCGTTTATCTGATGATTACACTGAAGCTTTCTTT.

The J gene is TRBJ2-1, the V gene TRBV18; D possibly matches TRBD1 or TRBD2 (5 bases each). The CDR3 has 17 residues. Germline CDR1 is KGHSH and CDR2 is LQKENI. Trimming shortened V by 1 base and J by 2 bases, and 15 bases separated the two germline ends. This CDR3 reads CASSPQTFPGPYNEQFF. The DNA for the CDR3 is TGTGCCAGCTCACCACAAACTTTCCCGGGACCCTACAATGAGCAGTTCTTC.

This clone was seen only a few times. The V gene is TRBV18, the J gene TRBJ1-1; the D is unclear. From germline, CDR1 is KGHSH and CDR2 LQKENI. The CDR3 is 16 residues long. V lost 3 bases to trimming and J lost 0 bases, with 14 bases between them. The CDR3 bases are TGTGCCAGCTCACCTTGGTCGTTTGGCATGAACACTGAAGCTTTCTTT. Protein product: CASSPWSFGMNTEAFF.